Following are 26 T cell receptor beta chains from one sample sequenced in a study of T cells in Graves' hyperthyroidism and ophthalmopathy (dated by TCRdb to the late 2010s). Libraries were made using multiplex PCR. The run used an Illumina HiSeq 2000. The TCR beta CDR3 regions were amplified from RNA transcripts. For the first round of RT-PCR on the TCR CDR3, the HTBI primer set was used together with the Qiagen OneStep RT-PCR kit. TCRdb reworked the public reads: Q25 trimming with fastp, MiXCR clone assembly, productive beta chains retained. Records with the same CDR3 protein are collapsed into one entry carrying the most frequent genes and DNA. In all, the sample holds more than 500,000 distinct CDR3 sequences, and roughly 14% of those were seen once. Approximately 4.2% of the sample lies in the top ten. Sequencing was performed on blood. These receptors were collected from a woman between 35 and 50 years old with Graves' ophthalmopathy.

CDR3 nucleotides: TGTGCCAGCATCGGGAGCGAGACCCAGTACTTC. This codes for CASIGSETQYF. V gene TRBV25-1 combines with J gene TRBJ2-5; the D gene is possibly TRBD2 (6 bases). CDR1 MGHDK and CDR2 SYGVNS come from the germline V gene. V dropped 7 bases and J dropped 5 bases, with 8 bases sitting between them. This CDR3 has 11 residues.

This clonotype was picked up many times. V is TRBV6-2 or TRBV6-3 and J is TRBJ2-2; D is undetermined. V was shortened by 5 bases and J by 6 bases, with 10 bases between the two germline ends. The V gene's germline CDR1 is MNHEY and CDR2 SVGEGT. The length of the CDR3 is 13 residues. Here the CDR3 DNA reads TGTGCCAGCAGTCCTTACAACTCCGGGGAGCTGTTTTTT. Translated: CASSPYNSGELFF.

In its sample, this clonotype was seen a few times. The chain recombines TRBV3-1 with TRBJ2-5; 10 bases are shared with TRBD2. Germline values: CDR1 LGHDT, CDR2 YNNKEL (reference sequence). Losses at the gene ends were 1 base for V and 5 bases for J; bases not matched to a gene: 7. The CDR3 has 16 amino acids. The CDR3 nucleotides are TGTGCCAGCAGCCAAGGGAGTAGCGGGAGGTTGGAGACCCAGTACTTC. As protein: CASSQGSSGRLETQYF.

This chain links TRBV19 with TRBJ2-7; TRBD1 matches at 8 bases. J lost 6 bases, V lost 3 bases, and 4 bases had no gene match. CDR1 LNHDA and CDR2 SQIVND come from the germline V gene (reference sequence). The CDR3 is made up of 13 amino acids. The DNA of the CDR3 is TGTGCCAGTAGTATGGGACAGGTCGGCGAGCAGTACTTC. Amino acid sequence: CASSMGQVGEQYF. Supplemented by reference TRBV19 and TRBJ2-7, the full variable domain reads DGGITQSPKYLFRKEGQNVTLSCEQNLNHDAMYWYRQDPGQGLRLIYYSQIVNDFQKGDIAEGYSVSREKKESFPLTVTSAQKNPTAFYLCASSMGQVGEQYFGPGTRLTVT.

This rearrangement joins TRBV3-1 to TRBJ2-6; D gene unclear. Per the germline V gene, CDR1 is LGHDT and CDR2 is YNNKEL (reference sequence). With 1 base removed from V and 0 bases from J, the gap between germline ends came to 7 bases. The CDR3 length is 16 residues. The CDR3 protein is CASSQGVGSGANVLTF. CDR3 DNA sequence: TGTGCCAGCAGCCAAGGAGTCGGCTCTGGGGCCAACGTCCTGACTTTC.

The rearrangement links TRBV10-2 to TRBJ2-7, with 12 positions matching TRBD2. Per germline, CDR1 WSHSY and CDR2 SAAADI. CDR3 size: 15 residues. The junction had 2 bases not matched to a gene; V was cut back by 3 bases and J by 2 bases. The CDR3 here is CASSDWTSGTYEQYF. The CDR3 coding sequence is TGCGCCAGCAGTGACTGGACTAGCGGGACCTACGAGCAGTACTTC.

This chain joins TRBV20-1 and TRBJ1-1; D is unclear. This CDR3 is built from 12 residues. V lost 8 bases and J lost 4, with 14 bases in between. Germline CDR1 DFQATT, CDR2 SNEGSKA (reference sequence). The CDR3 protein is CSSTETGTEAFF. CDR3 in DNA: TGCAGTTCCACCGAAACGGGCACTGAAGCTTTCTTT.

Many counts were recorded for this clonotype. For the CDR3, the DNA is TGTGCCACCCGGGACCGCTCTGGAAACACCATATATTTT. The encoded protein is CATRDRSGNTIYF. This chain joins TRBV27 and TRBJ1-3; possibly TRBD1 for D (5 bases). The germline V and J ends were trimmed by 10 bases and 0 bases, with 10 bases remaining between them. Germline CDR1 MNHEY, CDR2 SMNVEV (reference sequence). The CDR3 is 13 amino acids.

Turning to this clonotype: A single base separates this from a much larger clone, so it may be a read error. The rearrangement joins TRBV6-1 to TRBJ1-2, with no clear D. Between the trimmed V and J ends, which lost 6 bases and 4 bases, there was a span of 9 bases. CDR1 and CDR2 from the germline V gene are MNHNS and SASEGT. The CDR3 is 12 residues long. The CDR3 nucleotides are TGTGCCAGCAGGATGGTTAGCTATGGCTACACCTTC. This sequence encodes CASRMVSYGYTF.

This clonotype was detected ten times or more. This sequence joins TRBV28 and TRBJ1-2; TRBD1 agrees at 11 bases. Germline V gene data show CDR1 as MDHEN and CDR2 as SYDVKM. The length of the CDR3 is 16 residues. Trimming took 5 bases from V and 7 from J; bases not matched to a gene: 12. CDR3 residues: CASSLPPGTGGPGYTF. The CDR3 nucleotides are TGTGCCAGCAGTCTCCCTCCGGGGACAGGGGGACCTGGCTACACCTTC.

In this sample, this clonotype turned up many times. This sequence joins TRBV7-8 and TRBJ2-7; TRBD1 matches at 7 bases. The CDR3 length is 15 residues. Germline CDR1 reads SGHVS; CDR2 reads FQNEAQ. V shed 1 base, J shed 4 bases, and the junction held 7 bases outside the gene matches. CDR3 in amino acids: CASSLGQGNVYEQYF. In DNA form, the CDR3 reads TGTGCCAGCAGCTTAGGACAGGGTAACGTTTACGAGCAGTACTTC.

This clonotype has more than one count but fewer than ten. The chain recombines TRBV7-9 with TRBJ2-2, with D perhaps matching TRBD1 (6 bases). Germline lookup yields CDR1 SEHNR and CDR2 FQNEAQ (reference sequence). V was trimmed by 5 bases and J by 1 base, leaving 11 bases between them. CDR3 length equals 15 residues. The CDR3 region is CASSPVDRNTGELFF. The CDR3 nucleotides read TGTGCCAGCAGCCCTGTGGACAGGAACACCGGGGAGCTGTTTTTT. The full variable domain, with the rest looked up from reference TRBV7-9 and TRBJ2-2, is DTGVSQNPRHKITKRGQNVTFRCDPISEHNRLYWYRQTLGQGPEFLTYFQNEAQLEKSRLLSDRFSAERPKGSFSTLEIQRTEQGDSAMYLCASSPVDRNTGELFFGEGSRLTVL.

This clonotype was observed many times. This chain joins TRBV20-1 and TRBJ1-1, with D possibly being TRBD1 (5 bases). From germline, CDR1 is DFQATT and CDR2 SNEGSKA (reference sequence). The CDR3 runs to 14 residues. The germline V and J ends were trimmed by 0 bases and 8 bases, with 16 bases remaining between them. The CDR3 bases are TGCAGTGCTAGAGACTCACCCGAGGGACCCGAAGCTTTCTTT. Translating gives CSARDSPEGPEAFF.

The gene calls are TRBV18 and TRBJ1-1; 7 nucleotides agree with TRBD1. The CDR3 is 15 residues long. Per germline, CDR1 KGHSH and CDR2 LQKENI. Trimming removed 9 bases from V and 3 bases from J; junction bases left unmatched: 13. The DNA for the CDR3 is TGTGCCAGTTCGACGGAGGGGGCAAAGTACACTGAAGCTTTCTTT. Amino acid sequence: CASSTEGAKYTEAFF.

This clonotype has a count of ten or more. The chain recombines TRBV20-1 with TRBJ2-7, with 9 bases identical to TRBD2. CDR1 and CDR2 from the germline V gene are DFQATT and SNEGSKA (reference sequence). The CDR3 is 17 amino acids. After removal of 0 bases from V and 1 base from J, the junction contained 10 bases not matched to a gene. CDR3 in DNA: TGCAGTGCTAGAGATCAGCGGGAGGCGAGAAATTCCTACGAGCAGTACTTC. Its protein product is CSARDQREARNSYEQYF.

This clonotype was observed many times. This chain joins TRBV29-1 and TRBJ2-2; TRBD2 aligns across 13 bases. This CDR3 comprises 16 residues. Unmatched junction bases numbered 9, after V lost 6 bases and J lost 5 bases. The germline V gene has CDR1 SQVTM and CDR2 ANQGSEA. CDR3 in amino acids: CSVLLAGGPRTGELFF. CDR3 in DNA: TGCAGCGTCTTACTAGCGGGAGGGCCGAGGACCGGGGAGCTGTTTTTT.

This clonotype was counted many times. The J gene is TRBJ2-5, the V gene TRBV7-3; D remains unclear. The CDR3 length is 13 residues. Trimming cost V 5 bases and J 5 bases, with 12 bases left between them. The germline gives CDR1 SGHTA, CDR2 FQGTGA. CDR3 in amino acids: CASSRWPGETQYF. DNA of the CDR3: TGTGCCAGCAGCCGTTGGCCTGGGGAGACCCAGTACTTC.

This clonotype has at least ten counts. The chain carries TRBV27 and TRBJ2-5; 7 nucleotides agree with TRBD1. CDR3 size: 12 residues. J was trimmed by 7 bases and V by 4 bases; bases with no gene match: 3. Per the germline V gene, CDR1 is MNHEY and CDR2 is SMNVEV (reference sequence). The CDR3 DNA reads TGTGCCAGCAGTTCACAGGGGCGGACCCAGTACTTC. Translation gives CASSSQGRTQYF.

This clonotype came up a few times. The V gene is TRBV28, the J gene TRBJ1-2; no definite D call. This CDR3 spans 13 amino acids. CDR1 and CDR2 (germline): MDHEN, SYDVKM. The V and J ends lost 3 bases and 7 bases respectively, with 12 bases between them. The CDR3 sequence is CASSLEVRPGYTF. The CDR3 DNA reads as TGTGCCAGCAGTTTGGAGGTGAGGCCTGGCTACACCTTC.

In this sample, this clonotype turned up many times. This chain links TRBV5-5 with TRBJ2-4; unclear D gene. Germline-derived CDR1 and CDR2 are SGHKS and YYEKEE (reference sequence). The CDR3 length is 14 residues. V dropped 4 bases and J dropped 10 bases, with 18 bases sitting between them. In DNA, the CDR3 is TGTGCCAGCAGCGCAGGACCCACTTTGGAAATTCAGTACTTC. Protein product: CASSAGPTLEIQYF. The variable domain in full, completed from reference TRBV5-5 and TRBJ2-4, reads DAGVTQSPTHLIKTRGQQVTLRCSPISGHKSVSWYQQVLGQGPQFIFQYYEKEERGRGNFPDRFSARQFPNYSSELNVNALLLGDSALYLCASSAGPTLEIQYFGAGTRLSVL.

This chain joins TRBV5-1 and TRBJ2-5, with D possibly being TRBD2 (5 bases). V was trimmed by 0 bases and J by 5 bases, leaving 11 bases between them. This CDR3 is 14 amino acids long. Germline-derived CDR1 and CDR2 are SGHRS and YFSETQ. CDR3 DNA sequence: TGCGCCAGCAGCTTGGAAGGTAGCGAGGAGACCCAGTACTTC. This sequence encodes CASSLEGSEETQYF.

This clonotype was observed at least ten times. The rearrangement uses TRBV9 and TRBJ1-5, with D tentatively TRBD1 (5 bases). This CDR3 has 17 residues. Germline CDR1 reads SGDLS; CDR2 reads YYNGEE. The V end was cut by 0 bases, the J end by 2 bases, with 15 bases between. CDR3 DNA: TGTGCCAGCAGCGTAGGCAGACAGTATGTGGGCAATCAGCCCCAGCATTTT. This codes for CASSVGRQYVGNQPQHF.

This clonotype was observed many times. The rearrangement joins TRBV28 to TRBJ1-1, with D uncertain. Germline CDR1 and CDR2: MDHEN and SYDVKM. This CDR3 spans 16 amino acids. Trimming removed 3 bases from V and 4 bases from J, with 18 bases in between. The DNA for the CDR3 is TGTGCCAGCAGTTTTTACGCCTTGATGCCGGGCACTGAAGCTTTCTTT. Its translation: CASSFYALMPGTEAFF. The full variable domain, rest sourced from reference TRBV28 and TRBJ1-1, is DVKVTQSSRYLVKRTGEKVFLECVQDMDHENMFWYRQDPGLGLRLIYFSYDVKMKEKGDIPEGYSVSREKKERFSLILESASTNQTSMYLCASSFYALMPGTEAFFGQGTRLTVV.

The CDR3: CASSRTSGSYNEQFF. The CDR3 DNA reads TGTGCCAGCAGCCGTACTAGCGGGAGTTACAATGAGCAGTTCTTC. This chain links TRBV11-2 with TRBJ2-1, with TRBD2 matching 11 bases. Trimming removed 5 bases from V and 4 bases from J; junction bases left unmatched: 4. Germline assignment: CDR1 SGHAT and CDR2 FQNNGV. This CDR3 is built from 15 residues.

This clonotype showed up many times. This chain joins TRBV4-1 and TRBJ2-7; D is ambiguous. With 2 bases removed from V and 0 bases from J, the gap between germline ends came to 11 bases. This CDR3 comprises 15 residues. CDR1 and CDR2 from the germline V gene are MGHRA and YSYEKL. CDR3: CASSQSQTGSYEQYF. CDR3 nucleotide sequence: TGCGCCAGCAGCCAAAGCCAGACGGGCTCCTACGAGCAGTACTTC.

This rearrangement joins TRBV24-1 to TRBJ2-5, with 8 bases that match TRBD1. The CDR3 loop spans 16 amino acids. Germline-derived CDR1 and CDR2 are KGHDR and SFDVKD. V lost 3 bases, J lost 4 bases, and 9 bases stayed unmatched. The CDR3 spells CATSDPNSQGGETQYF. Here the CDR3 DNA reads TGTGCCACCAGTGATCCAAACTCACAGGGGGGAGAGACCCAGTACTTC.